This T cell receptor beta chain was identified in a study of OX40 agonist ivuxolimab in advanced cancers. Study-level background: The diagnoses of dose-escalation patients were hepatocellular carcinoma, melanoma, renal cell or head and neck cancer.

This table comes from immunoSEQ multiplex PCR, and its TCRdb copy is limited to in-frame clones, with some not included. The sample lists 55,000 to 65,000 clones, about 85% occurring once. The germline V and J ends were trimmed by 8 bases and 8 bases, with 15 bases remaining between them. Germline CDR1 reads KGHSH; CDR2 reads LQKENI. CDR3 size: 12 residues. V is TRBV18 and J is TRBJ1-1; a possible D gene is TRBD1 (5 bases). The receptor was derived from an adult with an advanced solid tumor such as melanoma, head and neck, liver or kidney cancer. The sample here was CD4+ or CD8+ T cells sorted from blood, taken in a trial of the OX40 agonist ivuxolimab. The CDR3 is CASAKDRGEAFF. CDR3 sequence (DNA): TGTGCCAGCGCAAAGGACCGGGGGGAAGCTTTCTTT.